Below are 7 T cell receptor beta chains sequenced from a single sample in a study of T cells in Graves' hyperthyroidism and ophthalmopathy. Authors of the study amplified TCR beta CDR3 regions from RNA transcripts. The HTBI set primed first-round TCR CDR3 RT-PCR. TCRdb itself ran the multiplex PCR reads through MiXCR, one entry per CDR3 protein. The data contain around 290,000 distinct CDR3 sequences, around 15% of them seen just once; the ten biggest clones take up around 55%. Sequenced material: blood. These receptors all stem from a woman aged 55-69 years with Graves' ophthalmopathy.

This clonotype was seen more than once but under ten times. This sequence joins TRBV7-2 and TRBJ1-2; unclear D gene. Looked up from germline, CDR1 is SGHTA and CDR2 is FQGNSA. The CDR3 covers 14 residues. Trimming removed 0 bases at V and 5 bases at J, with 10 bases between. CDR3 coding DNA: TGTGCCAGCAGCTTAGCCCCGGCCCTTTATGGCTACACCTTC. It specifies CASSLAPALYGYTF.

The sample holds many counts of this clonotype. The CDR3 reads CASSPRLAGDYNEQFF. CDR3 sequence (DNA): TGTGCCAGCTCCCCCCGACTAGCGGGAGACTACAATGAGCAGTTCTTC. The chain uses TRBV18 and TRBJ2-1; 12 nucleotides agree with TRBD2. V shed 6 bases, J shed 3 bases, and the junction held 6 bases outside the gene matches. The germline V gene encodes CDR1 KGHSH and CDR2 LQKENI. The CDR3 is 16 residues long.

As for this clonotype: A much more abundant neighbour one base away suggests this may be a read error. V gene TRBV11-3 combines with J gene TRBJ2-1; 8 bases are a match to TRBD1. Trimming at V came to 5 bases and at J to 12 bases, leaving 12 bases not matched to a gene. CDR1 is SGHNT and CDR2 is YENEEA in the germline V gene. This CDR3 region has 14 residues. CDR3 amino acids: CASSPRTGRYGQFF. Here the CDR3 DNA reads TGTGCCAGCAGCCCTCGGACAGGGAGGTATGGGCAGTTCTTC. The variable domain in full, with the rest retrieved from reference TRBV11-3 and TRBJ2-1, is EAGVVQSPRYKIIEKKQPVAFWCNPISGHNTLYWYLQNLGQGPELLIRYENEEAVDDSQLPKDRFSAERLKGVDSTLKIQPAELGDSAVYLCASSPRTGRYGQFFGPGTRLTVL.

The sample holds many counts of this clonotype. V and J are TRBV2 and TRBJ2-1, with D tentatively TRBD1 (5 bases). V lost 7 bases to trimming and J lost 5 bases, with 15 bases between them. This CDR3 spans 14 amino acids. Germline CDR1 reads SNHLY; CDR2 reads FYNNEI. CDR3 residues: CASNMGRANNEQFF. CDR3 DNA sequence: TGTGCCAGCAATATGGGCAGGGCCAACAATGAGCAGTTCTTC.

This chain's CDR3 is CASRLQEAGNTIYF. The DNA for the CDR3 is TGTGCCAGCAGGCTCCAGGAAGCTGGAAACACCATATATTTT. The chain has TRBV11-1 and TRBJ1-3; no clear D gene. Trimming left V 6 bases short and J 2 bases short, with 11 bases between. Germline V gene sequence: CDR1 SGHAT, CDR2 FQDESV (reference sequence). The CDR3 covers 14 residues. The full variable domain, with the rest looked up from reference TRBV11-1 and TRBJ1-3, is EAEVAQSPRYKITEKSQAVAFWCDPISGHATLYWYRQILGQGPELLVQFQDESVVDDSQLPKDRFSAERLKGVDSTLKIQPAELGDSAMYLCASRLQEAGNTIYFGEGSWLTVV.

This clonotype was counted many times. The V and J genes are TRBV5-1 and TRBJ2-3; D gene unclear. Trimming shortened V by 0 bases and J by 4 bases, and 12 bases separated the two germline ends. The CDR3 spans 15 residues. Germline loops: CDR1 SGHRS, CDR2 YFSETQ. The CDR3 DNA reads TGCGCCAGCAGCTTGGACTCCCACTTCCCAGATACGCAGTATTTT. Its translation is CASSLDSHFPDTQYF.

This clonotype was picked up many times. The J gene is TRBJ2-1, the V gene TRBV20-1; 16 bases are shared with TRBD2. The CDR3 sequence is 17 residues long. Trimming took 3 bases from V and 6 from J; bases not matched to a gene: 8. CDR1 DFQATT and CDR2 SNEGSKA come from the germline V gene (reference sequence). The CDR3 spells CSASRGLAGGQVNEQFF. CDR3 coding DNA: TGCAGTGCTAGTAGGGGACTAGCGGGGGGGCAGGTCAATGAGCAGTTCTTC.